The T cell receptor beta chain described here comes from a study of T cell responses to AZD1222 COVID-19 vaccine. Assay: immunoSEQ multiplex PCR; the TCRdb copy retains only in-frame clones and omits some. The table lists approximately 90,000 clones, approximately 90% of them singletons. The material was peripheral blood, obtained on day 0 of AZD1222 vaccination. The TCR comes from an adult in good health.

The CDR3, as DNA: TGTGCCAGCAGCCGCAGCGGGGGGGTTTACAATGAGCAGTTCTTC. Translation: CASSRSGGVYNEQFF. The chain is built from TRBV3-1 (or the pseudogene TRBV3-2) and TRBJ2-1; TRBD2 agrees at 10 bases. The V gene's germline CDR1 is LGHDT and CDR2 YNNKEL (reference sequence). J lost 4 bases, V lost 4 bases, and 4 bases had no gene match. This CDR3 spans 15 amino acids.